This TCR beta chain was profiled in a study of blood T cell repertoires in COVID-19. Data came from immunoSEQ multiplex PCR; TCRdb stores just in-frame clones and leaves some out. This sample has around 100,000 clones; 81% occur once, and the top ten carry less than 6%. CDR1 is MNHEY and CDR2 is SVGEGT in the germline V gene. The J segment lost 11 bases and the V segment lost 2 bases, leaving 6 bases of the junction unmatched. This CDR3 contains 13 residues. Sequencing used peripheral blood. The chain links TRBV6-2 or TRBV6-3 to TRBJ2-1, with 7 bases fitting TRBD1. This receptor was identified in an elderly man with COVID-19, enrolled during active disease. The CDR3: CASSYADRPKQFF. Written as DNA, the CDR3 is TGTGCCAGCAGTTACGCGGACAGGCCCAAGCAGTTCTTC.